The 9 T cell receptor beta chains below come from one sample, sequenced in a study of metastatic and nonmetastatic thyroid tumors. Patients underwent thyroid surgery, and none had received any treatment before it. TCRdb re-called clones via MiXCR from the PCR reads. The sample records approximately 10,000 clones, 14% to 15% being singletons. The source material was blood. The source is a female donor with papillary thyroid cancer or a benign thyroid nodule (not recorded which). Some clones in this sample may be carry-over from other donors' samples.

Details on this clone: Within the sample, other DNA sequences also encode this same CDR3. The CDR3 spells CASSHDGEFGSPLHF. The CDR3 DNA reads as TGCGCCAGCAGCCACGACGGGGAGTTTGGTTCACCCCTCCACTTT. The rearrangement uses TRBV4-1 and TRBJ1-6, with unresolved D. The CDR3 length is 15 residues. Germline-derived CDR1 and CDR2 are MGHRA and YSYEKL. The ends were cut back, 3 bases at V and 9 bases at J, with 15 bases in the middle.

This clone was counted many times. The chain recombines TRBV29-1 with TRBJ2-1; TRBD2 agrees at 9 bases. Germline CDR1 SQVTM, CDR2 ANQGSEA. The CDR3 length is 12 residues. V shed 7 bases and J 4 bases; nucleotides not matched to a gene: 2. CDR3 residues: CSGLAEYNEQFF. The CDR3 coding sequence is TGCAGCGGACTAGCGGAGTACAATGAGCAGTTCTTC.

The sample holds a few counts of this clone. The rearrangement uses TRBV12-3 or TRBV12-4 and TRBJ1-1; D not resolved. Deletions cut 8 bases from V and 1 base from J, with 8 bases between. CDR3 length: 12 amino acids. This CDR3 is CASRPGNTEAFF. CDR3 coding DNA: TGTGCCAGCCGCCCAGGGAACACTGAAGCTTTCTTT.

This clone has at least ten counts. The chain employs TRBV5-1 and TRBJ2-1; D is uncertain. V lost 0 bases, J lost 5 bases, and 3 bases lay in between. Germline V lookup: CDR1 SGHRS, CDR2 YFSETQ. This CDR3 is built from 12 residues. The CDR3 DNA reads TGCGCCAGCAGCTTGGTTGACAATGAGCAGTTCTTC. This translates into CASSLVDNEQFF.

In its sample, this clone is medium-sized. The chain is built from TRBV28 and TRBJ1-5; the D is unclear. The V end was cut by 5 bases, the J end by 7 bases, with 12 bases between. Germline assignment: CDR1 MDHEN and CDR2 SYDVKM. The CDR3 length is 13 residues. The CDR3 region is CASSQRTGQPQHF. The CDR3 DNA reads as TGTGCCAGCAGTCAACGGACCGGACAGCCCCAGCATTTT.

This clone was seen at least ten times. This chain joins TRBV7-2 and TRBJ2-7, with D possibly being TRBD2 (6 bases). Germline lookup yields CDR1 SGHTA and CDR2 FQGNSA. Trimming shortened V by 1 base and J by 6 bases, and 13 bases separated the two germline ends. This CDR3 is built from 14 residues. The CDR3, as DNA: TGTGCCAGCAGCTTAGAGTGGGGGGACGGCGAGCAGTACTTC. This codes for CASSLEWGDGEQYF.

This clone was picked up many times. This chain uses TRBV5-4 with TRBJ1-2; TRBD1 might be the D (5 bases). Germline V gene lookup returns CDR1 SGHNT and CDR2 YYREEE (reference sequence). This CDR3 is 15 amino acids long. V was clipped by 5 bases and J by 4 bases, with 18 bases between them. The CDR3 loop reads CASRSDRDGGYGYTF. The CDR3 DNA is TGTGCCAGCAGGTCCGACCGGGACGGGGGCTATGGCTACACCTTC.

The chain has TRBV6-1 and TRBJ1-1; 7 positions agree with TRBD1. Germline CDR1 reads MNHNS; CDR2 reads SASEGT. This CDR3 contains 13 residues. After removal of 7 bases from V and 5 bases from J, the junction contained 7 bases not matched to a gene. The chain's CDR3 is CASTTPGGTEAFF. DNA for the CDR3: TGTGCCAGCACGACTCCAGGGGGAACTGAAGCTTTCTTT.

This clone was seen only a few times. The chain joins TRBV28 to TRBJ1-6; 7 nucleotides agree with TRBD1. V shed 5 bases and J 7 bases; nucleotides not matched to a gene: 2. The CDR3 covers 13 residues. CDR1 is MDHEN and CDR2 is SYDVKM in the germline V gene. The CDR3 region has the DNA TGTGCCAGCAGTCTGACAGGGAATTCACCCCTCCACTTT. This codes for CASSLTGNSPLHF.